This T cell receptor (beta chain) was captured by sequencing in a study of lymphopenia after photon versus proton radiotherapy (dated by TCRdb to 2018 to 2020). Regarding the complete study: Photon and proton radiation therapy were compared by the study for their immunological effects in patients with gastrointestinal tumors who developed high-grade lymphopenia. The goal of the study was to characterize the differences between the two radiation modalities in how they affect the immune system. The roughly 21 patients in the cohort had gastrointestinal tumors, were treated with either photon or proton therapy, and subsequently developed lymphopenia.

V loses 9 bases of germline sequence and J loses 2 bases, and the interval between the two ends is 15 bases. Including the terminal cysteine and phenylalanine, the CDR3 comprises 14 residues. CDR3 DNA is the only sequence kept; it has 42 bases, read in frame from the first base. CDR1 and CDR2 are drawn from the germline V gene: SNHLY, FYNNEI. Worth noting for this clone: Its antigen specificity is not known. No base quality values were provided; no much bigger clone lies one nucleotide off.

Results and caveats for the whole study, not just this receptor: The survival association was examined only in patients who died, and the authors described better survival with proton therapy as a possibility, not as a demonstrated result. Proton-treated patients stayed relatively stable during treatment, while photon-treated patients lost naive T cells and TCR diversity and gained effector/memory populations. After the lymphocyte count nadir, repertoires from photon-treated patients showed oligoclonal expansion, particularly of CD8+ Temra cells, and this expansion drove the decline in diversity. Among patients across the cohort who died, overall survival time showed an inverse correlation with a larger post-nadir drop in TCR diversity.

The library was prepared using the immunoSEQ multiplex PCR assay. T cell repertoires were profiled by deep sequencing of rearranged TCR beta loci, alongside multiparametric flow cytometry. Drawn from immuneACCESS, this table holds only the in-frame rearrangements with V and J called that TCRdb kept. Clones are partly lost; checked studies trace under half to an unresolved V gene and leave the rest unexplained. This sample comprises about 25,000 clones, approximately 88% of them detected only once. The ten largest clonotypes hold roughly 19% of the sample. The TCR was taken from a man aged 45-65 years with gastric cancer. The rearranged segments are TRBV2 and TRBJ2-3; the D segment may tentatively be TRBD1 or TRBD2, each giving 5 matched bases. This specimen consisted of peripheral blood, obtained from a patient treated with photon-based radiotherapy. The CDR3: CASDLGVYTDTQYF. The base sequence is TGTGCCAGTGACTTGGGGGTGTACACAGATACGCAGTATTTT.